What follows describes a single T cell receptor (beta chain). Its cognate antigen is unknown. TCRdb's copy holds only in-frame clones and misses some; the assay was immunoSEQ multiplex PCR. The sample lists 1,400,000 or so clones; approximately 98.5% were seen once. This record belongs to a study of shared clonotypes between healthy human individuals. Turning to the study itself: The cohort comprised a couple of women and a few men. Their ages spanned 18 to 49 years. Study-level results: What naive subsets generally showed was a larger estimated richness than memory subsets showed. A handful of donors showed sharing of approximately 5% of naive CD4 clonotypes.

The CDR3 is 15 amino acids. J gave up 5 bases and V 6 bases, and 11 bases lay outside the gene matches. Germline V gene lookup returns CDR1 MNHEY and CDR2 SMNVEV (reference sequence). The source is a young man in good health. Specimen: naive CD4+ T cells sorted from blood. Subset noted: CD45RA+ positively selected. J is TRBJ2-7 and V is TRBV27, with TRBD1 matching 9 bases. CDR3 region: CASRPLGTGKDEQYF. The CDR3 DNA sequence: TGTGCCAGCAGACCTCTCGGGACAGGGAAGGACGAGCAGTACTTC.